The clone carrying this T cell receptor (beta chain) was recorded once. Since no conserved phenylalanine or tryptophan closes the CDR3, a read error is the likely cause. The DNA is omitted, as the CDR3 cannot be located on it reliably, and the CDR3 follows TCRdb's listing. Recruited during active infection, patients (from Seattle) were subsequently followed longitudinally. The V gene's germline CDR1 is SEHNR and CDR2 FQNEAQ (reference sequence). With termini counted, the CDR3 has 13 amino acids. The record originates from a study of blood T cell repertoires in COVID-19. Study-level background: Researchers got acute and convalescent COVID-19 samples from the United States, Italy and Spain.

Original methodology: From reference gene primer amplification, estimates of nucleated cell counts were derived. TCRdb's table, derived via immunoSEQ multiplex PCR, lists solely in-frame clones and lacks some. For V, J and clone size, that table is used; D and trimming come from the DNA. This table has approximately 300,000 clones, around 90% appearing once. The sequenced sample was peripheral blood. The receptor comes from a woman in her fifties or sixties with COVID-19, enrolled during active disease. The V gene is TRBV7-9, the J gene TRBJ2-7; TRBD2, the table's D call, was not compared with the DNA. This CDR3 reads CASSLTLGGEKIL.